A selection of T cell receptor beta chains follows, all from one sample in a study of T cells after yellow fever vaccination. Each CDR3 protein gets one entry after TCRdb re-called the 5' RACE reads with MiXCR. The sample yields 200,000 to 250,000 distinct CDR3 sequences, less than 9% seen once. Sequences were derived from CD4+ T cells sorted from PBMCs, sampled 15 days after the yellow fever booster vaccination. The receptors originated from a man aged 25 to 40 who received the YFV17D yellow fever vaccine. Both conserved end residues are part of each CDR3. The D gene is left open where the match is weak. Clone size is given for some rows only: seen once, a few or many times, or a class if the clone is expanded.

d_gene	j_gene	len	v_gene	abundance	CDR3aa	CDR3nt
NA	TRBJ2-1	16	TRBV28	many	CASSFPGSSRNNEQFF	TGTGCCAGCAGTTTTCCCGGGAGTTCGAGGAACAATGAGCAGTTCTTC
TRBD1	TRBJ1-5	15	TRBV12-3/TRBV12-4	NA	CASRRQGIGNQPQHF	TGTGCCAGCAGACGACAGGGGATCGGCAATCAGCCCCAGCATTTT
TRBD2	TRBJ2-1	16	TRBV7-9	few	CASSFRAGGLNNEQFF	TGTGCCAGCAGCTTTAGGGCGGGAGGCCTTAATAATGAGCAGTTCTTC
NA	TRBJ2-7	14	TRBV12-3/TRBV12-4	NA	CASGPAGGPYEQYF	TGTGCCAGCGGCCCAGCAGGAGGGCCCTACGAGCAGTACTTC
NA	TRBJ2-7	14	TRBV5-1	few	CASSPTGRENEQYF	TGCGCCAGCAGCCCGACAGGGAGGGAGAACGAGCAGTACTTC
TRBD2	TRBJ2-1	16	TRBV20-1	NA	CSARPGLAATYNEQFF	TGCAGTGCTAGACCGGGACTAGCGGCCACCTACAATGAGCAGTTCTTC
TRBD2	TRBJ2-7	16	TRBV5-1	NA	CASSSASGRRTYEQYF	TGCGCCAGCAGCTCAGCTAGCGGGAGAAGGACCTACGAGCAGTACTTC
NA	TRBJ2-1	13	TRBV25-1	few	CASSDRILGEQFF	TGTGCCAGCAGTGACAGGATACTGGGTGAGCAGTTCTTC
NA	TRBJ1-3	14	TRBV7-2	many	CASSLQGGGNTIYF	TGTGCCAGCAGCTTACAAGGGGGTGGAAACACCATATATTTT
NA	TRBJ2-1	12	TRBV20-1	NA	CSARDSAEEQFF	TGCAGTGCTAGAGATAGTGCGGAGGAGCAGTTCTTC
TRBD1	TRBJ2-2	17	TRBV24-1	many	CATSDSSGTGAAGELFF	TGTGCCACCAGTGATTCATCCGGGACAGGGGCGGCCGGGGAGCTGTTTTTT
TRBD1	TRBJ2-1	15	TRBV7-3	few	CASSLYGQGYNEQFF	TGTGCCAGCAGCTTGTATGGACAGGGCTACAATGAGCAGTTCTTC
NA	TRBJ2-1	14	TRBV24-1	NA	CATSDKSHYNEEFF	TGTGCCACCAGTGACAAATCCCACTACAATGAGGAGTTCTTC
NA	TRBJ2-7	13	TRBV5-1	NA	CASSEGHSYEQYF	TGCGCCAGCAGTGAAGGCCACTCCTACGAGCAGTACTTC
NA	TRBJ2-3	13	TRBV27	few	CASSLYGKDTQYF	TGTGCCAGCAGTTTATACGGGAAGGATACGCAGTATTTT
TRBD1	TRBJ2-7	14	TRBV7-6	few	CASSTDDRGHEQYF	TGTGCCAGCAGCACCGATGACAGGGGCCACGAGCAGTACTTC
TRBD2	TRBJ2-5	16	TRBV4-3	NA	CASSQSTSPIQETQYF	TGCGCCAGCAGCCAGTCGACTAGCCCCATCCAAGAGACCCAGTACTTC
NA	TRBJ2-2	16	TRBV5-1	few	CASSLETPPGTGELFF	TGCGCCAGCAGCTTGGAGACTCCCCCGGGCACCGGGGAGCTGTTTTTT
NA	TRBJ1-1	16	TRBV14	many	CASSQGHLRANTEAFF	TGTGCCAGCAGCCAAGGCCACCTCAGAGCGAACACTGAAGCTTTCTTT
TRBD1	TRBJ2-6	16	TRBV20-1	few	CSAEDRVGSGANVLTF	TGCAGTGCAGAGGACAGGGTCGGATCTGGGGCCAACGTCCTGACTTTC
NA	TRBJ1-3	14	TRBV10-3	NA	CAIAPENSGNTIYF	TGTGCCATAGCCCCGGAAAACTCTGGAAACACCATATATTTT
NA	TRBJ2-2	15	TRBV3-1	few	CASSHSALNTGELFF	TGTGCCAGCAGCCATTCGGCTTTGAACACCGGGGAGCTGTTTTTT
NA	TRBJ1-6	15	TRBV21-1	many	CASSRPRGINSPLHF	TGTGCCAGCAGCAGACCCCGGGGAATAAATTCACCCCTCCACTTT
NA	TRBJ2-7	14	TRBV20-1	many	CSARDPTAPYEQYF	TGCAGTGCTAGAGATCCGACAGCCCCCTACGAGCAGTACTTC
NA	TRBJ2-1	15	TRBV6-2/TRBV6-3	many	CASSYSTGGEYEQFF	TGTGCCAGCAGTTACTCAACAGGGGGGGAGTATGAGCAGTTCTTC
NA	TRBJ1-2	12	TRBV7-9	NA	CASSSEDRGYTF	TGTGCCAGCAGCTCCGAGGATCGAGGCTACACCTTC
TRBD2	TRBJ2-3	16	TRBV3-1	many	CASSPRTSATGGTQYF	TGTGCCAGCAGCCCGAGGACTAGCGCGACCGGAGGTACGCAGTATTTT
NA	TRBJ2-7	14	TRBV7-2	many	CASSRWRNLYEQYF	TGTGCCAGCAGCCGTTGGAGGAACCTATACGAGCAGTACTTC
TRBD1	TRBJ2-1	13	TRBV30	NA	CAWSAGQMNEQFF	TGTGCCTGGAGTGCGGGACAGATGAATGAGCAGTTCTTC
NA	TRBJ2-7	12	TRBV20-1	few	CSARADSYEQYF	TGCAGTGCTAGAGCAGACTCCTACGAGCAGTACTTC
NA	TRBJ2-1	11	TRBV12-3/TRBV12-4	many	CASSLYLEEFF	TGTGCCAGCAGTTTATATCTTGAGGAGTTCTTC
NA	TRBJ2-1	14	TRBV6-5	NA	CASSYSPQGNEQFF	TGTGCCAGCAGTTACTCGCCGCAGGGCAATGAGCAGTTCTTC
NA	TRBJ1-2	11	TRBV20-1	few	CSARSKVSYTF	TGCAGTGCTAGATCAAAAGTTAGCTACACCTTC
TRBD1	TRBJ2-1	15	TRBV5-1	few	CASSLGGDIYNEQFF	TGCGCCAGCAGCTTAGGGGGCGATATTTACAATGAGCAGTTCTTC
NA	TRBJ2-1	12	TRBV29-1	many	CSVAPLEDEQFF	TGCAGCGTTGCTCCTCTAGAAGATGAGCAGTTCTTC
TRBD2	TRBJ2-3	17	TRBV4-3	few	CASSQDYLAGGTDTQYF	TGCGCCAGCAGCCAGGATTATCTAGCGGGAGGCACAGATACGCAGTATTTT
TRBD1	TRBJ2-2	14	TRBV19	NA	CASSSTGLAGELFF	TGTGCCAGTAGTTCGACAGGGTTGGCCGGGGAGCTGTTTTTT
NA	TRBJ2-7	14	TRBV7-3	few	CASSSDSYSDEQYF	TGTGCCAGCAGTTCGGACTCCTACTCTGACGAGCAGTACTTC
NA	TRBJ2-5	16	TRBV5-1	NA	CASSLASGSGKQTQYF	TGCGCCAGCAGCTTGGCCTCGGGCAGCGGAAAGCAGACCCAGTACTTC
TRBD2	TRBJ2-1	13	TRBV10-3	NA	CAIRGGGYNEQFF	TGTGCCATCAGGGGGGGAGGGTACAATGAGCAGTTCTTC